The 15 T cell receptor beta chains reported below all come from one sample, sequenced in a study of tumor-infiltrating lymphocytes in primary liver carcinoma. The authors took blood RNA from unsorted whole blood and also extracted germline DNA. A primer matching the constant region was used to make TCR beta cDNA from approximately 0.45 ug of total RNA. Employing slightly modified ARM-PCR, three nested multiplex PCR rounds were run, and these gave rise to the TCR beta libraries. In the first two PCR rounds, TRBV1-TRBV30 forward primers were paired with a C-beta reverse primer, and each round lasted roughly 9 cycles. One entry per CDR3 protein results from TCRdb running MiXCR on the multiplex PCR reads. Of fewer than 350,000 distinct CDR3 sequences listed, approximately 60% were seen once; the top ten hold about 9.4%. What was sequenced was peripheral blood. The receptors here all came from a man aged 40-49 years with primary liver carcinoma and hepatitis B virus infection.

Worth noting for this clonotype: Sequence at one end of the junction differs from germline and may be a read error. The chain uses TRBV7-8 and TRBJ2-7; D call uncertain. Looked up from germline, CDR1 is SGHVS and CDR2 is FQNEAQ. The CDR3 runs 11 residues. CDR3 nucleotide sequence: TGTGCCAGCAGCGACCGGTACGAGCGGTACTTC. Its translation: CASSDRYERYF.

This chain joins TRBV28 and TRBJ2-7; tentatively, D is TRBD2 (7 bases). The CDR3 covers 15 residues. Between the trimmed V and J ends, which lost 7 bases and 7 bases, there was a span of 23 bases. CDR1 and CDR2 from the germline V gene are MDHEN and SYDVKM. CDR3 sequence reads: CASTRGGGARGEQYF. CDR3 nucleotide sequence: TGTGCCAGCACCCGAGGCGGGGGCGCGCGGGGAGAGCAGTACTTC.

Only one count was recorded for this clonotype. In this CDR3 the conserved last residue, phenylalanine or tryptophan, is missing, so a read error is likely. This chain uses TRBV4-1 with TRBJ2-1; maybe TRBD2 (6 bases). There are 16 residues in the CDR3. Germline CDR1 is MGHRA and CDR2 is YSYEKL. The CDR3 region is CASSQGLASSYNEQFL. CDR3 nucleotide sequence: TGCGCCAGCAGCCAAGGGCTAGCGAGCTCCTACAACGAGCAGTTCTTA.

As regards this clonotype: Compared with germline, one end of the junction differs, possibly owing to a read error. The chain recombines TRBV6-5 with TRBJ2-5, with D maybe TRBD1 (6 bases). CDR1 is MNHEY, CDR2 SVGAGI, per germline. There are 14 residues in the CDR3. The CDR3 nucleotides are TGCGTCAGCAGTTACTCAGGCAGGGGCGAGACCCAGTACTTC. Its protein product is CVSSYSGRGETQYF.

The chain has TRBV7-9 and TRBJ1-2, with D possibly TRBD1 on 6 matching bases. CDR1 is SEHNR and CDR2 is FQNEAQ in the germline V gene (reference sequence). CDR3 length: 14 residues. V shed 2 bases and J shed 4 bases, with 11 bases lying between them. The CDR3 DNA follows: TGTGCCAGCAGCTTAAGGACAGACGCCTATGGCTACACCTTC. Its translation is CASSLRTDAYGYTF.

There are a few counts of this clonotype. This chain uses TRBV14 with TRBJ1-6; D uncertain. Trimming pared 4 bases from V and 9 bases from J, leaving 10 bases between. Germline CDR1 reads SGHDN; CDR2 reads FVKESK. This CDR3 spans 13 amino acids. The CDR3 DNA sequence: TGTGCCAGCAGCCTGCAGCGTAGTTCACCCCTCCACTTT. Encoded protein: CASSLQRSSPLHF. Supplemented by reference TRBV14 and TRBJ1-6, the full variable domain reads EAGVTQFPSHSVIEKGQTVTLRCDPISGHDNLYWYRRVMGKEIKFLLHFVKESKQDESGMPNNRFLAERTGGTYSTLKVQPAELEDSGVYFCASSLQRSSPLHFGNGTRLTVT.

Concerning this clonotype: This may stem from a read error, because a much larger clone lies one nucleotide away. The chain is built from TRBV4-2 and TRBJ1-5, with TRBD1 matching 9 bases. Per germline, CDR1 LGHNA and CDR2 YNFKEQ. J gave up 11 bases and V 1 base, and 6 bases lay outside the gene matches. CDR3 length: 14 amino acids. The CDR3 region has the DNA TGTGCCAGCAGCCAAGCGGGACAGGGAGGGTCCCAGCATTTT. Translated: CASSQAGQGGSQHF.

As to this clonotype: This may stem from a read error, because a much larger clone lies one nucleotide away. The V and J genes are TRBV29-1 and TRBJ2-1; D remains ambiguous. The CDR3 contains 13 residues. Germline loops: CDR1 SQVTM, CDR2 ANQGSEA. The CDR3 DNA reads TGCGCGTGTTTAGTCTCTTCCTACAATGAGCAGTTCTTC. The encoded protein is CACLVSSYNEQFF.

This clonotype appeared once. At one of its ends the junction is not consistent with the germline gene, which may arise from a read error. The V gene is TRBV11-2, the J gene TRBJ2-1, with 8 bases aligning to TRBD1. The CDR3 is made up of 16 amino acids. The V gene's germline CDR1 is SGHAT and CDR2 FQNNGV. CDR3 in amino acids: CASNLVWTGRHSEQFF. The CDR3 bases are TGTGCCAGCAACTTAGTTTGGACAGGGAGACACAGTGAGCAGTTCTTC.

As regards this clonotype: Because the CDR3 is missing its conserved closing phenylalanine or tryptophan, this is likely a read error. V and J are TRBV11-2 and TRBJ1-4; D ambiguous. The V gene's germline CDR1 is SGHAT and CDR2 FQNNGV. The V end lost 5 bases, the J end lost 5 bases, and 9 bases lay between the germline ends. This CDR3 region has 13 residues. DNA of the CDR3: TGTGCCAGCAGCCCTCGGGAAAATGAAAAACTGTTTCTT. Protein sequence: CASSPRENEKLFL.

A remark on this clonotype: In this CDR3 the conserved last residue, phenylalanine or tryptophan, is missing, so a read error is likely. The chain uses TRBV11-2 and TRBJ2-1; D is ambiguous. The CDR3 contains 12 residues. Germline values: CDR1 SGHAT, CDR2 FQNNGV. The germline V and J ends were trimmed by 1 base and 12 bases, with 10 bases remaining between them. This CDR3 reads CASSLGSIGQFL. For the CDR3, the DNA is TGTGCCAGCAGCTTAGGCTCCATTGGGCAGTTCCTC.

Remarks on this clonotype: A single base separates this from a much larger clone, so it may be a read error. The V call is TRBV6-1, the J call TRBJ2-5, with D tentatively TRBD1 (6 bases). The CDR3 sequence is 13 residues long. CDR1 and CDR2 from the germline V gene are MNHNS and SASEGT. The chain's CDR3 is CACSATGPETQYF. CDR3 coding DNA: TGTGCCTGCAGCGCTACAGGGCCGGAGACCCAGTACTTC.

Remarks on this clonotype: This clone may be a read error of a much larger clone one base away. The J gene is TRBJ2-2, the V gene TRBV6-6; 7 bases align to TRBD1. Germline-derived CDR1 and CDR2 are MNHNY and SVGAGI (reference sequence). V was clipped by 6 bases and J by 6 bases; unmatched bases: 7. The CDR3 runs 14 residues. The CDR3 sequence: CASSPGGIAGELFF. The DNA for the CDR3 is TGTGCCAGCAGCCCAGGGGGAATCGCCGGGGAGCTGTTTTTT.

Of note for this clonotype: The junction departs from the called germline gene at one end, perhaps through a read error. The chain couples TRBV6-1 to TRBJ2-7; the match to TRBD1 covers 10 bases. The CDR3 totals 13 residues. CDR1 and CDR2 (germline): MNHNS, SASEGT. The CDR3 here is CAAGDRGPYEHYF. The CDR3 DNA reads as TGTGCCGCCGGGGACAGGGGACCCTACGAGCACTACTTC.

The chain employs TRBV30 and TRBJ1-2; unclear D gene. Trimming removed 2 bases at V and 3 bases at J, with 7 bases between. In germline, CDR1 is GTSNPN, CDR2 SVGIG (reference sequence). The CDR3 runs to 12 residues. The CDR3: CAWSPQDYGYTF. The CDR3, as DNA: TGTGCCTGGAGTCCCCAGGACTATGGCTACACCTTC.